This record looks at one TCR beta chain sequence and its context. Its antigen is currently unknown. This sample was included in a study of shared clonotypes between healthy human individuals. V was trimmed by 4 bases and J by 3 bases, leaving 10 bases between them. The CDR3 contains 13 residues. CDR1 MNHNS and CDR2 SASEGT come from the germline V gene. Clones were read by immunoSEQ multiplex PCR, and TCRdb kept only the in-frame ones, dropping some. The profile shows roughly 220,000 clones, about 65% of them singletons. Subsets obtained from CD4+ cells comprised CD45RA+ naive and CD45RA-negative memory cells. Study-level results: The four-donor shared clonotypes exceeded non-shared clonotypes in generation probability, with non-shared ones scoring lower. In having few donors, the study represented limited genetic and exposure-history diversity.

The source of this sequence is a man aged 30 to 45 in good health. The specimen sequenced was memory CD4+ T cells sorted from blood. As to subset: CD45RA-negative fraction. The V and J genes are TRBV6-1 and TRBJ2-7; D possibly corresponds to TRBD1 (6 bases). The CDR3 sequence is CASSVEQGYEQYF. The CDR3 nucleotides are TGTGCCAGCAGTGTAGAACAGGGCTACGAGCAGTACTTC.